Shown below are 13 T cell receptor beta chains from a single sample sequenced in a study of human T cells and chemical hapten exposure. The time point was: patch test 2, 6 weeks after DPC sensitization. Treatment in this sample: therapeutic diphenylcyclopropenone sensitization with weekly scalp DPC. TCRdb used MiXCR to reprocess the RACE reads, holding one entry per CDR3 protein. The table records roughly 52,000 distinct CDR3 sequences, around 9.5% of them present only once. This specimen was whole blood, taken in connection with sensitization to the hapten diphenylcyclopropenone (DPC). All receptors derive from a woman in her fifties or sixties with alopecia areata. Some clones in this sample may be carry-over from other donors' samples.

This clonotype was detected a few times. The V gene is TRBV11-2, the J gene TRBJ2-5; tentative D call: TRBD1 (6 bases). The CDR3 has 15 residues. In germline, CDR1 is SGHAT, CDR2 FQNNGV. Trimming took off 5 bases at V and 7 bases at J, with 20 bases between the two ends. The CDR3: CASSQRQDGRGTQYF. In DNA form, the CDR3 reads TGTGCCAGCAGCCAAAGACAGGACGGCCGTGGGACCCAGTACTTC.

The rearrangement links TRBV12-3 or TRBV12-4 to TRBJ1-1; 8 bases are a match to TRBD1. Trimming removed 5 bases from V and 0 bases from J; junction bases left unmatched: 5. The CDR3 runs to 15 residues. The chain's CDR3 is CASSLRQGLNTEAFF. Here the CDR3 DNA reads TGTGCCAGCAGTCTAAGACAGGGGCTGAACACTGAAGCTTTCTTT.

This clonotype was detected only a few times. The rearrangement joins TRBV24-1 to TRBJ2-3; either TRBD1 or TRBD2 may supply D (6 bases each). The CDR3 runs to 15 residues. Germline V gives CDR1 KGHDR, CDR2 SFDVKD. With 3 bases removed from V and 2 bases from J, the gap between germline ends came to 11 bases. CDR3 sequence (DNA): TGTGCCACCAGTGATGGAGGGGACAACACAGATACGCAGTATTTT. Residues: CATSDGGDNTDTQYF.

This clonotype occurred many times. V and J are TRBV28 and TRBJ2-2; D gene unclear. V was shortened by 3 bases and J by 4 bases, with 9 bases between the two germline ends. CDR1 and CDR2 (germline): MDHEN, SYDVKM. This CDR3 has 14 amino acids. The CDR3 region has the DNA TGTGCCAGCAGTTTGGCTTCCCTCACCGGGGAGCTGTTTTTT. It translates to CASSLASLTGELFF.

This clonotype occurred many times. The chain combines TRBV5-1 with TRBJ1-2; TRBD1 agrees at 7 bases. The CDR3 sequence is 13 residues long. Germline V gives CDR1 SGHRS, CDR2 YFSETQ. Losses at the gene ends were 5 bases for V and 2 bases for J; bases not matched to a gene: 3. The CDR3 bases are TGCGCCAGCAGACAGACAGGGAACTATGGCTACACCTTC. It translates to CASRQTGNYGYTF.

This chain connects TRBV28 to TRBJ1-2, with D tentatively TRBD1 (6 bases). V lost 5 bases and J lost 7, with 17 bases in between. The CDR3 consists of 14 residues. Germline V gene lookup returns CDR1 MDHEN and CDR2 SYDVKM. The CDR3 region is CASSRATGSSGYTF. CDR3 sequence (DNA): TGTGCCAGCAGTCGCGCCACAGGGAGTAGTGGCTACACCTTC.

This clonotype turned up a few times. The V gene is TRBV3-1, the J gene TRBJ1-3; no clear D. The V gene's germline CDR1 is LGHDT and CDR2 YNNKEL (reference sequence). The CDR3 covers 14 residues. V dropped 2 bases and J dropped 1 base, with 6 bases sitting between them. The CDR3 here is CASSQRGSGNTIYF. The CDR3 coding sequence is TGTGCCAGCAGCCAACGCGGTTCTGGAAACACCATATATTTT. The complete variable domain, with remaining parts taken from reference TRBV3-1 and TRBJ1-3, reads DTAVSQTPKYLVTQMGNDKSIKCEQNLGHDTMYWYKQDSKKFLKIMFSYNNKELIINETVPNRFSPKSPDKAHLNLHINSLELGDSAVYFCASSQRGSGNTIYFGEGSWLTVV.

This clonotype was recorded at least ten times. The chain employs TRBV2 and TRBJ1-5; D is possibly TRBD1 (5 bases). The CDR3 sequence is 12 residues long. Germline loops: CDR1 SNHLY, CDR2 FYNNEI. V was clipped by 3 bases and J by 6 bases, with 6 bases between them. The CDR3 spells CASSEQGQPQHF. CDR3 bases: TGTGCCAGCAGTGAGCAGGGTCAGCCCCAGCATTTT.

The chain uses TRBV29-1 and TRBJ2-3, with D hard to call. CDR1 is SQVTM, CDR2 ANQGSEA, per germline. CDR3 length: 15 amino acids. Between the trimmed V and J ends, which lost 5 bases and 0 bases, there was a span of 15 bases. CDR3 amino acids: CSVTNRVPSTDTQYF. CDR3 nucleotides: TGCAGCGTTACCAACCGGGTTCCCAGCACAGATACGCAGTATTTT.

The rearrangement joins TRBV4-3 to TRBJ2-2, with D perhaps matching TRBD2 (5 bases). V gave up 1 base and J gave up 4 bases, with 25 bases separating them. Germline V gene lookup returns CDR1 LGHNA and CDR2 YSLEER. The CDR3 sequence is 20 residues long. DNA of the CDR3: TGCGCCAGCAGCCAAGTGCCCCGAGGGAATCAATTACTCCCCACCGGGGAGCTGTTTTTT. As protein: CASSQVPRGNQLLPTGELFF.

In its sample, this clonotype was seen many times. V gene TRBV24-1 combines with J gene TRBJ2-1, with D tentatively TRBD1 (6 bases). CDR3 length equals 17 residues. Germline V gene data show CDR1 as KGHDR and CDR2 as SFDVKD. V shed 3 bases and J shed 4 bases, with 18 bases lying between them. CDR3 coding DNA: TGTGCCACCAGTGATAACCCCAGACAGGATCTGTACAATGAGCAGTTCTTC. Translating gives CATSDNPRQDLYNEQFF.

V and J are TRBV11-1 and TRBJ2-3; D not certain. There are 14 residues in the CDR3. Germline lookup yields CDR1 SGHAT and CDR2 FQDESV (reference sequence). The DNA of the CDR3 is TGTGCTACGGGCCCCGGAACTAGCACAGATACGCAGTATTTT. Protein product: CATGPGTSTDTQYF.

V is TRBV10-3 and J is TRBJ2-1; D uncertain. Germline lookup yields CDR1 ENHRY and CDR2 SYGVKD. This CDR3 is 13 amino acids long. Trimming shortened V by 4 bases and J by 8 bases, and 12 bases separated the two germline ends. The DNA for the CDR3 is TGTGCCATCAGTGTCCAAGGAAGCGATGAGCAGTTCTTC. It translates to CAISVQGSDEQFF.